These 9 T cell receptor beta chains share one sample of origin, sequenced in a study of blood T cell repertoires in COVID-19. Only in-frame clones appear in the TCRdb table, and some are missing; sequencing was by immunoSEQ multiplex PCR. This sample has about 170,000 clones, with about 83% found just once. The sequencing input was peripheral blood. These receptors all come from a middle-aged man who had recovered from COVID-19.

V is TRBV5-4 and J is TRBJ2-1; D not certain. CDR1 is SGHNT, CDR2 YYREEE, per germline (reference sequence). The V end was cut by 4 bases, the J end by 5 bases, with 10 bases between. CDR3 length: 13 residues. Written as DNA, the CDR3 is TGTGCCAGCAGCCCGGTTTATAACAATGAGCAGTTCTTC. This sequence encodes CASSPVYNNEQFF.

This sequence joins TRBV2 and TRBJ1-5; tentative D call: TRBD1 (6 bases). The CDR3 totals 19 residues. Germline CDR1 and CDR2: SNHLY and FYNNEI. With 3 bases removed from V and 4 bases from J, the gap between germline ends came to 25 bases. The CDR3 DNA reads TGTGCCAGCAGTGACCCAGCAGGGGCCCAGATTTTGGGTAATCAGCCCCAGCATTTT. Translation: CASSDPAGAQILGNQPQHF. The complete variable domain, with remaining parts taken from reference TRBV2 and TRBJ1-5, reads EPEVTQTPSHQVTQMGQEVILRCVPISNHLYFYWYRQILGQKVEFLVSFYNNEISEKSEIFDDQFSVERPDGSNFTLKIRSTKLEDSAMYFCASSDPAGAQILGNQPQHFGDGTRLSIL.

V and J are TRBV19 and TRBJ2-5; 10 nucleotides line up with TRBD2. Germline assignment: CDR1 LNHDA and CDR2 SQIVND (reference sequence). The CDR3 has 14 residues. The V gene end was trimmed by 5 bases and the J gene end by 4 bases; junction bases not matched to a gene: 4. The CDR3 nucleotides are TGTGCCAGTAGTCTGACTAGCGGGCTAGAGACCCAGTACTTC. The encoded protein is CASSLTSGLETQYF.

This chain connects TRBV9 to TRBJ2-3, with 8 bases aligning to TRBD2. CDR3 length equals 16 residues. The V gene's germline CDR1 is SGDLS and CDR2 YYNGEE. Trimming took 4 bases from V and 0 from J; bases not matched to a gene: 7. Here the CDR3 reads CASSYQSGGSTDTQYF. The CDR3 DNA sequence: TGTGCCAGCAGCTACCAAAGCGGGGGAAGCACAGATACGCAGTATTTT.

This clone was recorded at least ten times. The rearrangement uses TRBV30 and TRBJ1-1; TRBD1 agrees at 7 bases. In germline, CDR1 is GTSNPN, CDR2 SVGIG (reference sequence). The trim removed 3 bases at V and 4 bases at J, leaving 17 bases unmatched. This CDR3 spans 17 amino acids. The CDR3 bases are TGTGCCTGGAGGGGCCCAGGGGGAAACGCTGAGAGCACTGAAGCTTTCTTT. Protein product: CAWRGPGGNAESTEAFF.

The V call is TRBV10-1, the J call TRBJ2-3; 8 bases align to TRBD2. Germline CDR1 and CDR2: WNHNN and SYGVQD (reference sequence). This CDR3 is built from 12 residues. V lost 11 bases, J lost 4 bases, and 5 bases stayed unmatched. CDR3 coding DNA: TGCGCCCGCGGCGGGGGGTCAGATACGCAGTATTTT. Encoded protein: CARGGGSDTQYF.

The chain recombines TRBV11-2 with TRBJ2-7; D is perhaps TRBD1 (6 bases). The V gene's germline CDR1 is SGHAT and CDR2 FQNNGV. Trimming left V 5 bases short and J 6 bases short, with 14 bases between. This CDR3 spans 13 amino acids. The DNA of the CDR3 is TGTGCCAGCAGCCTCTACAGGGTATCCGAGCAGTACTTC. Protein sequence: CASSLYRVSEQYF.

The chain carries TRBV7-9 and TRBJ2-3; D might be TRBD2 (5 bases). V lost 1 base, J lost 11 bases, and 10 bases lay in between. The CDR3 sequence is 12 residues long. From germline, CDR1 is SEHNR and CDR2 FQNEAQ (reference sequence). The CDR3 here is CASSLGERRQYF. The CDR3 nucleotides read TGTGCCAGCAGCTTAGGGGAGAGAAGGCAGTATTTT.

This sequence joins TRBV6-5 and TRBJ1-3; D is uncertain. Trimming left V 7 bases short and J 4 bases short, with 11 bases between. This CDR3 spans 13 amino acids. The germline CDR1 and CDR2 sequences are MNHEY and SVGAGI. DNA for the CDR3: TGTGCCAGCATTTCTCCCCAGGGAAACACCATATATTTT. Amino acids: CASISPQGNTIYF.